The 10 T cell receptor beta chains given below trace back to one sample, sequenced in a study of T cell responses to AZD1222 COVID-19 vaccine. Produced via immunoSEQ multiplex PCR; TCRdb's table is partial and in-frame only. The sample has about 100,000 clones, 80% to 90% seen once; the top ten hold 6.3%. Sequenced material: peripheral blood, taken on day 0 of AZD1222 vaccination. Receptors originate from an adult in good health.

The chain uses TRBV9 and TRBJ1-2; D uncertain. The germline V gene encodes CDR1 SGDLS and CDR2 YYNGEE. The CDR3 runs 15 residues. The V gene lost 5 bases and the J gene lost 0 bases, with 14 bases spanning the gap. The CDR3 nucleotides read TGTGCCAGCAGTTTCTCATATAGTTCTAACTATGGCTACACCTTC. Translation gives CASSFSYSSNYGYTF.

The chain uses TRBV19 and TRBJ2-5; 9 nucleotides align to TRBD2. CDR1 and CDR2 from the germline V gene are LNHDA and SQIVND (reference sequence). V lost 6 bases, J lost 5 bases, and 10 bases stayed unmatched. CDR3 length: 15 residues. The CDR3 region has the DNA TGTGCCAGTAGCTCCGGGACTAGCACTTCTGAGACCCAGTACTTC. Its protein product is CASSSGTSTSETQYF.

This chain links TRBV3-1 (or the pseudogene TRBV3-2) with TRBJ2-1, with a tentative D call TRBD1 (6 bases). The CDR3 sequence is 15 residues long. The germline V and J ends were trimmed by 4 bases and 0 bases, with 10 bases remaining between them. Germline-derived CDR1 and CDR2 are LGHDT and YNNKEL (reference sequence). The CDR3 region is CASSRGQSSYNEQFF. As DNA, the CDR3 is TGTGCCAGCAGCCGCGGACAGAGCTCCTACAATGAGCAGTTCTTC.

This rearrangement joins TRBV19 to TRBJ1-5, with TRBD1 matching 7 bases. This CDR3 contains 16 residues. V gave up 5 bases and J gave up 2 bases; unmatched junction bases: 9. CDR1 LNHDA and CDR2 SQIVND come from the germline V gene (reference sequence). The CDR3 sequence is CASSPETGYGNQPQHF. The CDR3 DNA follows: TGTGCCAGTAGTCCCGAGACAGGGTACGGCAATCAGCCCCAGCATTTT.

The gene calls are TRBV4-3 and TRBJ1-5; D uncertain. V lost 0 bases to trimming and J lost 4 bases, with 10 bases between them. The CDR3 spans 15 residues. Germline V gene data show CDR1 as LGHNA and CDR2 as YSLEER. The CDR3 DNA reads TGCGCCAGCAGCCAAGAGGCAGGTTATAATCAGCCCCAGCATTTT. This encodes CASSQEAGYNQPQHF.

This chain links TRBV6-5 with TRBJ1-2; D is unresolved. V dropped 2 bases and J dropped 0 bases, with 13 bases sitting between them. The CDR3 totals 16 residues. Looked up from germline, CDR1 is MNHEY and CDR2 is SVGAGI. DNA for the CDR3: TGTGCCAGCAGTTACACCGCCTCAGGCCCTAACTATGGCTACACCTTC. This codes for CASSYTASGPNYGYTF.

This clone was recorded once. The CDR3 DNA follows: TGCGCCAGCAGCCAACGGGCCCCCAGCCCGGAGCAGTTCTTC. Its translation: CASSQRAPSPEQFF. V gene TRBV4-1 combines with J gene TRBJ2-1; no clear D gene. CDR1 MGHRA and CDR2 YSYEKL come from the germline V gene. Trimming removed 2 bases at V and 10 bases at J, with 15 bases between. The CDR3 runs to 14 residues.

The CDR3 region is CASSQLANEQFF. CDR3 sequence (DNA): TGTGCCAGCAGCCAATTAGCGAATGAGCAGTTCTTC. This rearrangement joins TRBV14 to TRBJ2-1, with D maybe TRBD2 (5 bases). CDR1 SGHDN and CDR2 FVKESK come from the germline V gene. Trimming pared 2 bases from V and 7 bases from J, leaving 6 bases between. This CDR3 spans 12 amino acids.

The chain combines TRBV3-1 (or the pseudogene TRBV3-2) with TRBJ2-5, with 12 bases identical to TRBD2. This CDR3 spans 16 amino acids. J lost 4 bases, V lost 6 bases, and 9 bases had no gene match. Germline loops: CDR1 LGHDT, CDR2 YNNKEL (reference sequence). The DNA of the CDR3 is TGTGCCAGCAGTCGCTCGACTAGCGGGGGAGGAGAGACCCAGTACTTC. Protein sequence: CASSRSTSGGGETQYF.

The V call is TRBV30, the J call TRBJ1-1; 10 bases match TRBD1. The CDR3 runs to 17 residues. Looked up from germline, CDR1 is GTSNPN and CDR2 is SVGIG (reference sequence). J gave up 0 bases and V 4 bases, and 11 bases lay outside the gene matches. The CDR3 protein is CAWTLVWDRGLNTEAFF. The CDR3 DNA sequence: TGTGCCTGGACCCTCGTGTGGGACAGGGGATTGAACACTGAAGCTTTCTTT.